The rows below give T cell receptor beta chains drawn from one sample of a study of graft-versus-host responses after intestinal transplantation. Repertoires were generated with immunoSEQ multiplex PCR, while TCRdb's copy carries only in-frame clones and drops some. Seen here are 75,000 to 95,000 clones, 93% observed once, and the top ten hold roughly 2%. For these receptors, no antigen is known. The sequencing used unstimulated CD8+ T cells sorted from spleen or lymph node cells, collected before intestinal transplant. The receptor set was obtained from a human donor who received an intestinal transplant. The CDR3 runs from the conserved cysteine through the conserved F or W. Each record gives: V gene, CDR3 length, clone size, D gene, J gene, CDR3 DNA, CDR3 protein. D genes are given only for firm matches. Clone size appears in some rows only: once, few, many, or a class for an expanded clone.

TRBV19	17	once	TRBD1	TRBJ1-1	TGTGCCAGTAGTTCCCGGGGACAGGGGTCGGGGAACACTGAAGCTTTCTTT	CASSSRGQGSGNTEAFF
TRBV30	14	-	TRBD1	TRBJ1-2	TGTGCCTGGAGTGTCCGGGACAGGGCCTATGGCTACACCTTC	CAWSVRDRAYGYTF
TRBV10-1	14	-	TRBD2	TRBJ2-3	TGCGCCATCTTCGGGGGGGTCACTGCAGATACGCAGTATTTT	CAIFGGVTADTQYF
TRBV7-8	15	few	TRBD1	TRBJ1-1	TGTGCCAGCAGCTTAGGAGGGGGCAATGAGGCTGAAGCTTTCTTT	CASSLGGGNEAEAFF
TRBV7-9	16	-	-	TRBJ1-3	TGTGCCAGCAGCAACGTAGACAGAAACTCTGGAAACACCATATATTTT	CASSNVDRNSGNTIYF
TRBV27	14	-	-	TRBJ2-3	TGTGCCAGCAGTTTCGAGCCAAAGGGGAATACGCAGTATTTT	CASSFEPKGNTQYF
TRBV7-8	14	-	TRBD2	TRBJ2-3	TGTGCCAGCAGCTTAGGACTAGCGGGGGATACGCAGTATTTT	CASSLGLAGDTQYF
TRBV27	15	-	-	TRBJ1-4	TGTGCCAGCAGTTCCCACAGGGCGATAGATGAAAAACTGTTTTTT	CASSSHRAIDEKLFF
TRBV7-9	15	once	-	TRBJ1-1	TGTGCCAGCAGCTTAGCGTTGGGACAAGATACTGAAGCTTTCTTT	CASSLALGQDTEAFF
TRBV9	17	-	TRBD2	TRBJ2-1	TGTGCCAGCAGCGTAGGGCTAGCGGACATAAGGGACAATGAGCAGTTCTTC	CASSVGLADIRDNEQFF
TRBV11-2	17	-	TRBD1	TRBJ2-4	TGTGCCAGCAGCCCCTGGACAGGGGGCAATCCCAAAAACATTCAGTACTTC	CASSPWTGGNPKNIQYF
TRBV13	15	once	-	TRBJ2-3	TGTGCCAGCAGCTTAAGAGGTGCTAGCACAGATACGCAGTATTTT	CASSLRGASTDTQYF
TRBV13	14	-	-	TRBJ2-2	TGTGCCAGCAGCTTAGGACTAGCTGCCGGGGAGCTGTTTTTT	CASSLGLAAGELFF
TRBV7-9	16	-	-	TRBJ1-2	TGTGCCAGCAGCTTAGTCCGGGAGGAAGCCGACTATGGCTACACCTTC	CASSLVREEADYGYTF
TRBV19	16	-	TRBD2	TRBJ2-2	TGTGCCAGTAGTATCAGAGCGGGGGATTACACCGGGGAGCTGTTTTTT	CASSIRAGDYTGELFF
TRBV7-2	16	-	TRBD1	TRBJ2-6	TGTGCCAGCAGCCCCAACAGGGGCTCTGGGGCCAACGTCCTGACTTTC	CASSPNRGSGANVLTF
TRBV7-2	15	once	TRBD2	TRBJ2-3	TGTGCCAGCAGCTCGAGCGGGGGGGCAACAGATACGCAGTATTTT	CASSSSGGATDTQYF
TRBV9	16	-	-	TRBJ2-1	TGTGCCAGCAGCGTTTTCCTCGGGACACCGATGGATGAGCAGTTCTTC	CASSVFLGTPMDEQFF
TRBV7-9	15	once	TRBD1	TRBJ1-5	TGTGCCAGCAGCCCCACAGGGGGCTGGGATCAGCCCCAGCATTTT	CASSPTGGWDQPQHF
TRBV27	12	once	-	TRBJ2-7	TGTGCCAGCAGGGCAAATCCCTACGAGCAGTACTTC	CASRANPYEQYF
TRBV7-9	18	once	TRBD1	TRBJ1-6	TGTGCCAGCAGCGCCCGACAGGGGCAGAGCTCCTATAATTCACCCCTCCACTTT	CASSARQGQSSYNSPLHF
TRBV7-9	18	-	-	TRBJ1-1	TGTGCCAGCAGCCCAAAGGCGGGCCCGGGCCGGGAGAACACTGAAGCTTTCTTT	CASSPKAGPGRENTEAFF
TRBV9	13	-	-	TRBJ1-2	TGTGCCAGCACCCCGGCGGGGTATTATGGCTACACCTTC	CASTPAGYYGYTF
TRBV7-9	17	-	-	TRBJ2-3	TGTGCCAGCAGCTTCCCCCTCGGGAAGGCGAGCACAGATACGCAGTATTTT	CASSFPLGKASTDTQYF
TRBV27	14	-	TRBD1	TRBJ2-3	TGTGCCAGCAGTGAAACCGCACAGGGGTATACGCAGTATTTT	CASSETAQGYTQYF
TRBV27	13	-	-	TRBJ2-2	TGTGCCAGCCGGACAGTTTCCTCCGGGGAGCTGTTTTTT	CASRTVSSGELFF
TRBV6-5	15	-	-	TRBJ1-1	TGTGCCAGCAGTTACGGACAGAAAGGGAACACTGAAGCTTTCTTT	CASSYGQKGNTEAFF
TRBV30	14	-	-	TRBJ1-1	TGTGCCTGGAGGTGGGGCGCCAAAAACACTGAAGCTTTCTTT	CAWRWGAKNTEAFF
TRBV4-3	20	once	TRBD2	TRBJ2-3	TGCGCCAGCAGCCAAGCGGTACTAGCGGGGGGCTACACCCTCACAGATACGCAGTATTTT	CASSQAVLAGGYTLTDTQYF
TRBV11-2	14	-	-	TRBJ2-3	TGTGCCAGCAGTTATGGCCCCGGAGCAGATACGCAGTATTTT	CASSYGPGADTQYF
TRBV7-9	17	-	TRBD1	TRBJ1-2	TGTGCCAGCAGCCCGACCAAGGGACAGGGTAGTAACTATGGCTACACCTTC	CASSPTKGQGSNYGYTF
TRBV10-3	15	-	TRBD1	TRBJ2-1	TGTGCCATCAGTGCCGGACAGGGGGCTACGAATGAGCAGTTCTTC	CAISAGQGATNEQFF
TRBV5-6	15	-	-	TRBJ1-4	TGTGCCAGCAGCATTCAGCCTGGAGCTAATGAAAAACTGTTTTTT	CASSIQPGANEKLFF
TRBV19	12	-	-	TRBJ2-2	TGCGGGGTACGAATAGTAACCGGGGAGCTGTTTTTT	CGVRIVTGELFF
TRBV18	14	-	TRBD1	TRBJ2-7	TGTGCCAGCTCACACCGGGACAGGGGGCTAGAGCAGTACTTC	CASSHRDRGLEQYF
TRBV7-2	19	-	TRBD1	TRBJ1-1	TGTGCCAGCAGCTTCTCGACAATGACAGGGGGCCCCATGAACACTGAAGCTTTCTTT	CASSFSTMTGGPMNTEAFF
TRBV10-3	18	once	TRBD1	TRBJ2-7	TGTGCCATCAGTGTAGGGGCTCCGGGACAGGGGGCGCTCGACGAGCAGTACTTC	CAISVGAPGQGALDEQYF
TRBV28	14	-	TRBD1	TRBJ1-1	TGTGCCAGCAGTTTAGACAGGGTGAACACTGAAGCTTTCTTT	CASSLDRVNTEAFF
TRBV5-4	15	-	TRBD1	TRBJ1-1	TGTGCCAGCAGCTTAGCCGGGACAGGGGGCACTGAAGCTTTCTTT	CASSLAGTGGTEAFF
TRBV18	13	-	-	TRBJ2-7	TGTGCCAGCTCACCACCTGACAGCTACGAGCAGTACTTC	CASSPPDSYEQYF
TRBV29-1	15	-	-	TRBJ2-6	TGCAGCGTTCAGGATCCAAGCTCTGGGGCCAACGTCCTGACTTTC	CSVQDPSSGANVLTF
TRBV7-2	16	-	-	TRBJ1-2	TGTGCCAGCACCGAAGGGAGGGGAGGGGCCCGGTATGGCTACACCTTC	CASTEGRGGARYGYTF
TRBV2	16	-	TRBD2	TRBJ2-2	TGTGCCAGCAGCGCCCGGGGACTAGCGGGGACCGGGGAGCTGTTTTTT	CASSARGLAGTGELFF
TRBV4-1	14	-	-	TRBJ1-1	TGCGCCAGCAGCCAAGGGTCAGGGGCCGCTGAAGCTTTCTTT	CASSQGSGAAEAFF